The source of this TCR beta chain is a study of beta chain features in type 1 diabetes. Expressed TCRB transcripts got sequenced, as all isolated RNA was reverse transcribed. TCRdb's copy holds only in-frame clones and misses some; the assay was immunoSEQ multiplex PCR. The sample contains over 150,000 clones, 7.5% to 10% of which appear only once. The V gene lost 3 bases and the J gene lost 2 bases, with 10 bases spanning the gap. This CDR3 contains 15 residues. Germline lookup yields CDR1 MGHDK and CDR2 SYGVNS. V gene TRBV25-1 combines with J gene TRBJ2-2, with a weak D call TRBD2 (5 bases). Sequenced input: central memory CD4+ T cells from blood. The TCR originated in a man younger than 35 in good health. The CDR3 reads CASSDGRVNTGELFF. For the CDR3, the DNA is TGTGCCAGCAGTGATGGGAGAGTTAACACCGGGGAGCTGTTTTTT.